The T cell receptor beta chain described here comes from a study of T cell responses to AZD1222 COVID-19 vaccine. Whole-study results and caveats: There were mostly white British donors and more females than males, and clonal diversity was possibly underestimated.

TCRdb's copy holds only in-frame clones and misses some; the assay was immunoSEQ multiplex PCR. The table records about 150,000 clones, about nine tenths of them present only once. As regards this clone: Its antigen is still unknown.

The CDR3 sequence is 13 residues long. The germline V and J ends were trimmed by 4 bases and 0 bases, with 5 bases remaining between them. CDR1 is SGDLS and CDR2 is YYNGEE in the germline V gene. Sequenced material: peripheral blood, taken on day 0 of AZD1222 vaccination. The clonotype originates from an adult in good health. The gene calls are TRBV9 and TRBJ2-1; unclear D gene. The CDR3 nucleotides are TGTGCCAGCAGCCGTAGCTCCTACAATGAGCAGTTCTTC. Translating it yields CASSRSSYNEQFF.